The TCR beta chain under discussion was sequenced for a study of T cell changes during pregnancy in multiple sclerosis. V lost 5 bases to trimming and J lost 1 base, with 15 bases between them. The CDR3 extends over 15 amino acids. Germline CDR1 is SGHTA and CDR2 is FQGNSA. Libraries were prepared by immunoSEQ multiplex PCR; TCRdb keeps only in-frame clonotypes and omits some of them. The data contain around 71,000 clones, roughly 94% of them singletons. The TCR comes from a female donor with multiple sclerosis, enrolled in a pregnancy study. The chain has TRBV7-2 and TRBJ2-7, with D perhaps TRBD2 (5 bases). The sample here was peripheral blood, taken after pregnancy. The CDR3 protein is CASSLRPAESYEQYF. The CDR3 DNA reads TGTGCCAGCAGCCTACGGCCAGCGGAGTCCTACGAGCAGTACTTC.